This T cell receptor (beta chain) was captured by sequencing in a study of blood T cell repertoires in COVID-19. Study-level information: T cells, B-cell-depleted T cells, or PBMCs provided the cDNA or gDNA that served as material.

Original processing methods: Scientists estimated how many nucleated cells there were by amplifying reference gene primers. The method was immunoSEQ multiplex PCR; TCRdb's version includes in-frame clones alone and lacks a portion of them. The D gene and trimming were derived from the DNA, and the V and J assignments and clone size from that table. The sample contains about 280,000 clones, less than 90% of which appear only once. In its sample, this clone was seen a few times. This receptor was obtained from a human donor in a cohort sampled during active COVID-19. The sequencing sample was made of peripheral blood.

The CDR3 reads CASSLTAGDSYEQYF. In DNA form, the CDR3 reads TGTGCCAGCAGCTTAACGGCGGGAGACTCCTACGAGCAGTACTTC. The chain carries TRBV7-3 and TRBJ2-7; TRBD2 agrees at 7 bases. CDR1 is SGHTA, CDR2 FQGTGA, per germline. The CDR3 consists of 15 residues. The V gene end was trimmed by 0 bases and the J gene end by 0 bases; junction bases not matched to a gene: 2.